The TCR beta chain under discussion was sequenced for a study of shared clonotypes between healthy human individuals. To note about this clone: This CDR3 is also generated by other DNA sequences in the sample.

The data were produced by immunoSEQ multiplex PCR, yet TCRdb's version contains in-frame clones alone and is incomplete. The table includes nearly 600,000 clones, roughly 95% detected once. Terminally differentiated effector memory CD45RA+ cells were left out of the naive CD8 fraction, which was CD45RO-negative and positively selected for CCR7. Study donors comprised healthy, HIV-negative adults devoid of recent acute infection or vaccination. Germline V gives CDR1 MNHEY, CDR2 SMNVEV (reference sequence). The CDR3 covers 14 residues. The V gene lost 2 bases and the J gene lost 2 bases, with 10 bases spanning the gap.

This rearrangement joins TRBV27 to TRBJ2-7; the D gene is possibly TRBD1 (6 bases). Sequencing used naive CD8+ T cells sorted from blood. The receptor was derived from a woman aged 25 to 39 in good health. CDR3 bases: TGTGCCAGCAGTTTACAGGGGCCCACCTACGAGCAGTACTTC. It specifies CASSLQGPTYEQYF.